This TCR beta chain was identified during a study of T cells after yellow fever vaccination (dated by TCRdb to about 2019). Turning to the overall study: The SMART-Seq v4 Ultra Low Input RNA kit was used to prepare libraries from fractions with low cell numbers. To track T-cell clones before and after primary and booster YFV17D yellow fever vaccination, bulk TCR alpha and beta repertoires were sequenced longitudinally. Two healthy male donors made up the cohort, one aged 18 to 30 years and the other aged 30 to 40 years. Bulk PBMC replicates and cell subsets were isolated from blood drawn at multiple timepoints before and after both primary and secondary immunization. Study-level results and caveats: The study included only a couple of donors, which limits how far the findings can be generalized. Most clones expanded after primary vaccination were re-detected after the booster (almost 98% of CD4 and around 88% of CD8), suggesting broad memory maintenance. Compared with the primary T-cell response, the secondary T-cell response was weaker but faster, peaking on day 5 rather than day 15. Because abundant contaminating clonotypes from the bulk population could be contained in FACS-sorted repertoires, computational filtering was required. A small share of clonotypes occurred in both CD4 and CD8 compartments, likely arising from convergent recombination.

Inclusive of the bounding cysteine and phenylalanine, the CDR3 is 15 residues long. Only the CDR3 part of the read is kept: 45 bases, read in frame from the first base. CDR1 and CDR2 are read off the germline V gene (reference sequence) as SGHNT and YYREEE. The V end gives up 9 bases and the J end 2 bases, leaving 3 bases in the junction not matched to a gene. The intended sense of this specimen's treatment or condition label: live attenuated yellow fever vaccine strain. At each blood-draw timepoint, two biological replicates of bulk PBMCs were collected. A standard Ficoll-Paque protocol was used to isolate PBMCs from peripheral blood. TriZol was used to extract RNA from bulk PBMCs, from CD4 and CD8 fractions, and from dextramer-positive and dextramer-negative fractions. TCR cDNA was synthesized by 5'RACE template switching, through which a universal primer site and unique molecular identifiers were introduced. Priming for cDNA synthesis came from both the TCR alpha and TCR beta constant segments. Library amplification involved two PCR steps, and the second step added sample barcodes and sequencing adapters. Libraries were sequenced on Illumina HiSeq 2500 (2x100 bp) or NovaSeq (2x150 bp). Concerning the study's data processing: MIGEC handled demultiplexing of reads and collapsing into UMI consensus sequences, while MiXCR performed V(D)J alignment. Clonotypes responding to the vaccine were identified with edgeR on replicate PBMC samples, with the criteria of FDR below 0.01 and a log2 fold change above 5 up to day 15. Bulk clonotypes were assigned CD4 or CD8 identity according to which sequenced CD4 or CD8 repertoire held them at higher abundance. TCRdb cleaned the public reads at Q25 with fastp, built clones with MiXCR and kept in-frame beta chains. Rows with one shared CDR3 protein collapse into an entry with the most common genes and DNA. The V and J calls shown here were made by TCRdb, not taken from the authors' results. The sample has approximately 300,000 distinct CDR3 sequences on record, around 6.8% of them singletons. The ten biggest clones cover about 18% of the sample.

A remark on this clonotype: No cognate antigen has been identified for it. No per-base quality is available; no much larger clone lies one base away.

This TCR was recovered from a young man who received the YFV17D yellow fever vaccine. The chain links TRBV5-4 with TRBJ2-3; 16 junctional bases match TRBD2. The sequencing here drew on PBMCs, taken about 41 days after the first yellow fever vaccination. The CDR3 region reads CATGTSGGATDTQYF. The nucleotide sequence is TGTGCCACTGGGACTAGCGGGGGGGCCACAGATACGCAGTATTTT.